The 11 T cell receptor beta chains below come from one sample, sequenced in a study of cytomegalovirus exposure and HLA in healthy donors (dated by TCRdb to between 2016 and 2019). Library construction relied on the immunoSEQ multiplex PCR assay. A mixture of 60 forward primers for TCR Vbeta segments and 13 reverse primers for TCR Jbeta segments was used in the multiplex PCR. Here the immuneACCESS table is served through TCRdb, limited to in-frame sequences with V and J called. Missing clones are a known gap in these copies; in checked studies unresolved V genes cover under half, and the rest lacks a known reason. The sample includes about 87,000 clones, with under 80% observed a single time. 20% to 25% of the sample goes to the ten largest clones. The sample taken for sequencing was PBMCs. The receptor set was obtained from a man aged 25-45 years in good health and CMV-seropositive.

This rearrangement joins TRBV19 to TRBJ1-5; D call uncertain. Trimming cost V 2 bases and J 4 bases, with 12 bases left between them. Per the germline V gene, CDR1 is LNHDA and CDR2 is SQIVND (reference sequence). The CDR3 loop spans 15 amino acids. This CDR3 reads CASSISSMVNQPQHF. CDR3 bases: TGTGCCAGTAGTATATCTAGCATGGTGAATCAGCCCCAGCATTTT. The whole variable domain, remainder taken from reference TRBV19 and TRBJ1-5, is DGGITQSPKYLFRKEGQNVTLSCEQNLNHDAMYWYRQDPGQGLRLIYYSQIVNDFQKGDIAEGYSVSREKKESFPLTVTSAQKNPTAFYLCASSISSMVNQPQHFGDGTRLSIL.

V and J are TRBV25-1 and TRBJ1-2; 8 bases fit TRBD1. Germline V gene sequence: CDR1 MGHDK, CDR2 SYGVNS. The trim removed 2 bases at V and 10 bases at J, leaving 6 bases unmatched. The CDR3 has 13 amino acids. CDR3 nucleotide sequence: TGTGCCAGCAGTGAAGGTCAGGGGGCGACCTACACCTTC. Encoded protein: CASSEGQGATYTF.

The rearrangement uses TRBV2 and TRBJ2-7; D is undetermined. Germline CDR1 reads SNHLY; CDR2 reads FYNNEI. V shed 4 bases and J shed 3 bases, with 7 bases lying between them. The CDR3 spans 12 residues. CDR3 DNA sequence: TGTGCCAGCAGTGCAGACAACTACGAGCAGTACTTC. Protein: CASSADNYEQYF.

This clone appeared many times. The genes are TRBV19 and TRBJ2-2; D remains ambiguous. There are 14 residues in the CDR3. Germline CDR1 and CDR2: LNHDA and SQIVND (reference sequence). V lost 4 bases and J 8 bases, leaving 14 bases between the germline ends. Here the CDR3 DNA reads TGTGCCAGTAGTAATAGTGTTCCGACTGGGGAGCTGTTTTTT. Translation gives CASSNSVPTGELFF.

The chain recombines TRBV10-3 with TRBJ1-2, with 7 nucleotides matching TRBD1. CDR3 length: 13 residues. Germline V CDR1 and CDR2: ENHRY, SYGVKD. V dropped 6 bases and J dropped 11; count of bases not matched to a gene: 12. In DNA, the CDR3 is TGTGCCATCAGGAAGGAGACAGGGCCCCCTTACACCTTC. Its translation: CAIRKETGPPYTF.

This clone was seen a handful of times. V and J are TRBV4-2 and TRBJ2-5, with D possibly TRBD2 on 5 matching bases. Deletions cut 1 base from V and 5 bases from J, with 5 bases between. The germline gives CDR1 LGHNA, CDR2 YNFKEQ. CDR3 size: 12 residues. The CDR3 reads CASSQAGETQYF. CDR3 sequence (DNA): TGTGCCAGCAGCCAAGCGGGGGAGACCCAGTACTTC.

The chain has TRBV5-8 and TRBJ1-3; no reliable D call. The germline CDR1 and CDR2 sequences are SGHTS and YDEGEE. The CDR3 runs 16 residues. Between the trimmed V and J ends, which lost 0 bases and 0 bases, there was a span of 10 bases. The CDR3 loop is CASSLVHSRSGNTIYF. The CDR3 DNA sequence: TGTGCCAGCAGCTTGGTTCACAGTCGCTCTGGAAACACCATATATTTT.

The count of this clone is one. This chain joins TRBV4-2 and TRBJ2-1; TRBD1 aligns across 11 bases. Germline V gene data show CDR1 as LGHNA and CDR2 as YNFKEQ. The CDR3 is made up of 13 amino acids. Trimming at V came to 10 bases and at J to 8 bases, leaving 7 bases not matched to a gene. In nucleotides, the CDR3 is TGTGCCACCAGGGACAGGGGGAGAGATGAGCAGTTCTTC. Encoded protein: CATRDRGRDEQFF.

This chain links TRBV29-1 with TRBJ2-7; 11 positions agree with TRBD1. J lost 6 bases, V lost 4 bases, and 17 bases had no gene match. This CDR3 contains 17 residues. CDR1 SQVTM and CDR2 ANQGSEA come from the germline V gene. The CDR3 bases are TGCAGCGTTGCCGGTTATACACGGGACAGGGGGATTGGCGAGCAGTACTTC. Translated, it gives CSVAGYTRDRGIGEQYF.

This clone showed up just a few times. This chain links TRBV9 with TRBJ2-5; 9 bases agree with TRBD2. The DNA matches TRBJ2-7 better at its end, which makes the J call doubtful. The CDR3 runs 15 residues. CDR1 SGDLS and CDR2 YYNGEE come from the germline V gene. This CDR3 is CASSVGLAETYEQYF. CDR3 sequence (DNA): TGTGCCAGCAGCGTAGGACTAGCGGAAACCTACGAGCAGTACTTC.

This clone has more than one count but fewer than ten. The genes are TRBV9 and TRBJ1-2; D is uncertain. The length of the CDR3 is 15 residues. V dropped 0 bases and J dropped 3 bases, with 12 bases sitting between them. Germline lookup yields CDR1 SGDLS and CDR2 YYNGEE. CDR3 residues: CASSVGSVRDYGYTF. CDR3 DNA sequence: TGTGCCAGCAGCGTAGGTTCCGTCCGGGACTATGGCTACACCTTC. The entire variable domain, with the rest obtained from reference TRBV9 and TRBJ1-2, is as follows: DSGVTQTPKHLITATGQRVTLRCSPRSGDLSVYWYQQSLDQGLQFLIQYYNGEERAKGNILERFSAQQFPDLHSELNLSSLELGDSALYFCASSVGSVRDYGYTFGSGTRLTVV.